The sequence of this T cell receptor (beta chain) was determined in a study of shared clonotypes between healthy human individuals. Germline assignment: CDR1 KGHSH and CDR2 LQKENI. Between the trimmed V and J ends, which lost 6 bases and 4 bases, there was a span of 9 bases. This CDR3 is 12 amino acids long. This table comes from immunoSEQ multiplex PCR, and its TCRdb copy is limited to in-frame clones, with some not included. The profile shows 2.3 million or so clones, more than 85% of them singletons. The healthy adult donors were HIV-negative and reported no recent acute infections or vaccinations.

The sequence was collected from a man aged 18 to 29 in good health. Some clones in this sample may be carry-over from other donors' samples. V usage is TRBV18 and J usage is TRBJ2-5; D remains ambiguous. The sample consisted of naive CD4+ T cells from PBMCs. Subset indicated: CD45RA+ positively selected. DNA of the CDR3: TGTGCCAGCTCGGGCCCGGGAGAGACCCAGTACTTC. It codes for CASSGPGETQYF.